Listed below are T cell receptor beta chains from one sample, sequenced in a study of graft-versus-host responses after intestinal transplantation. The antigens for these receptors are not known. Profiled with immunoSEQ multiplex PCR; TCRdb holds only in-frame clones, not every one. The sample has 99,000 or so clones; roughly 84% are singletons. The sample consisted of unstimulated CD4+ T cells sorted from spleen or lymph node cells, taken before intestinal transplant. These receptors were obtained from a human donor who received an intestinal transplant. The CDR3 runs from the conserved cysteine through the conserved F or W. The D gene is left open where the match is weak. Clone size, where shown, is once, few, many, or a class for clones that have expanded.

v_gene: TRBV6-5
abundance: NA
j_gene: TRBJ2-7
d_gene: TRBD1
CDR3aa: CASGQGASYEQYF
CDR3nt: TGTGCCAGCGGACAGGGGGCCTCCTACGAGCAGTACTTC

v_gene: TRBV4-1
abundance: NA
j_gene: TRBJ1-5
d_gene: NA
CDR3aa: CASSLGQFSNQPQHF
CDR3nt: TGCGCCAGCAGCCTAGGACAGTTTAGCAATCAGCCCCAGCATTTT

v_gene: TRBV7-2
abundance: NA
j_gene: TRBJ1-1
d_gene: NA
CDR3aa: CASSLIGTNTEAFF
CDR3nt: TGTGCCAGCAGCTTAATTGGGACGAACACTGAAGCTTTCTTT

v_gene: TRBV5-6
abundance: NA
j_gene: TRBJ1-4
d_gene: NA
CDR3aa: CASSPRGGYEKLFF
CDR3nt: TGTGCCAGCAGCCCTCGGGGGGGTTACGAAAAACTGTTTTTT

v_gene: TRBV4-1
abundance: NA
j_gene: TRBJ1-1
d_gene: NA
CDR3aa: CASSRNRQPLRAFF
CDR3nt: TGCGCCAGCAGCCGGAACAGACAGCCCCTGAGGGCTTTCTTT

v_gene: TRBV29-1
abundance: NA
j_gene: TRBJ1-1
d_gene: NA
CDR3aa: CSVGTRGGNTEAFF
CDR3nt: TGCAGCGTTGGGACCAGGGGTGGGAACACTGAAGCTTTCTTT

v_gene: TRBV19
abundance: NA
j_gene: TRBJ2-7
d_gene: NA
CDR3aa: CASTQEGGPPYEQYF
CDR3nt: TGTGCCAGTACCCAAGAAGGGGGACCCCCCTACGAGCAGTACTTC

v_gene: TRBV6-1
abundance: NA
j_gene: TRBJ2-1
d_gene: TRBD2
CDR3aa: CASSEGGLAGAYNEQFF
CDR3nt: TGTGCCAGCAGTGAAGGGGGACTAGCGGGAGCCTACAATGAGCAGTTCTTC

v_gene: TRBV2
abundance: NA
j_gene: TRBJ2-5
d_gene: NA
CDR3aa: CASIWGEYQETQYF
CDR3nt: TGTGCCAGCATTTGGGGAGAGTACCAAGAGACCCAGTACTTC

v_gene: TRBV14
abundance: NA
j_gene: TRBJ1-2
d_gene: NA
CDR3aa: CASSPSGSYGYTF
CDR3nt: TGTGCCAGCAGCCCCTCGGGCAGCTATGGCTACACCTTC

v_gene: TRBV6-5
abundance: NA
j_gene: TRBJ1-1
d_gene: TRBD1
CDR3aa: CASSRGEAFF
CDR3nt: TGTGCCAGCAGCAGGGGGGAAGCTTTCTTT

v_gene: TRBV6-5
abundance: NA
j_gene: TRBJ2-7
d_gene: NA
CDR3aa: CASSEPGLSYEQYF
CDR3nt: TGTGCCAGCAGTGAGCCGGGCCTCTCCTACGAGCAGTACTTC

v_gene: TRBV7-3
abundance: NA
j_gene: TRBJ2-1
d_gene: NA
CDR3aa: CASSLNPGREQFF
CDR3nt: TGTGCCAGCAGCTTAAACCCAGGGCGGGAGCAGTTCTTC

v_gene: TRBV19
abundance: NA
j_gene: TRBJ2-3
d_gene: NA
CDR3aa: CASSIGGIQADTQYF
CDR3nt: TGTGCCAGTAGTATAGGCGGGATCCAGGCAGATACGCAGTATTTT

v_gene: TRBV2
abundance: once
j_gene: TRBJ1-6
d_gene: TRBD1
CDR3aa: CASRDRGNSPLHF
CDR3nt: TGTGCCAGCAGAGACAGGGGTAATTCACCCCTCCACTTT

v_gene: TRBV5-5
abundance: NA
j_gene: TRBJ2-7
d_gene: TRBD1
CDR3aa: CASSLSGTGSYEQYF
CDR3nt: TGTGCCAGCAGCTTGTCCGGGACAGGTTCTTACGAGCAGTACTTC

v_gene: TRBV6-6
abundance: once
j_gene: TRBJ1-1
d_gene: NA
CDR3aa: CASSYRDTEAFF
CDR3nt: TGTGCCAGCAGTTACCGGGACACTGAAGCTTTCTTT

v_gene: TRBV28
abundance: NA
j_gene: TRBJ2-2
d_gene: TRBD2
CDR3aa: CASRRLAGTAYELFF
CDR3nt: TGTGCCAGCCGGAGACTAGCGGGAACTGCTTATGAGCTGTTTTTT

v_gene: TRBV6-5
abundance: NA
j_gene: TRBJ1-4
d_gene: TRBD1
CDR3aa: CASRDSGGYEKLFF
CDR3nt: TGTGCCAGCAGAGACTCAGGGGGCTATGAAAAACTGTTTTTT

v_gene: TRBV13
abundance: NA
j_gene: TRBJ2-5
d_gene: NA
CDR3aa: CASSYRVRRQETQYF
CDR3nt: TGTGCCAGCAGCTACCGTGTCAGGCGCCAAGAGACCCAGTACTTC

v_gene: TRBV7-9
abundance: NA
j_gene: TRBJ2-3
d_gene: TRBD1
CDR3aa: CASSLLGGRDTQYF
CDR3nt: TGTGCCAGCAGCTTACTAGGGGGCCGTGATACGCAGTATTTT

v_gene: TRBV6-1
abundance: NA
j_gene: TRBJ2-3
d_gene: TRBD1
CDR3aa: CASRSQGIHTDTQYF
CDR3nt: TGTGCCAGCAGATCACAGGGGATCCACACAGATACGCAGTATTTT